The entry that follows covers one T cell receptor (beta chain) sequence. No antigen is known for it. No base quality values were provided; no much bigger clone lies one nucleotide off. V is cut back by 5 bases and J by 4 bases, with 7 bases in the junction unmatched. The cysteine opens and the phenylalanine closes a CDR3 of 14 amino acids. Of all the DNA, just the CDR3 is kept, 42 bases in frame from base 1. The germline V gene (reference sequence) gives CDR1 as SEHNR and CDR2 as FQNEAQ. The library was built by means of multiplex PCR. Sequencing was performed on an Illumina HiSeq 4000. iRepertoire HTBI primers and Arm-PCR amplification of CDR3 regions were used to construct TCR beta libraries. Gel purification was performed on PCR products prior to sequencing. Concerning the study's data processing: Gene usage analysis of CDR3 amino acid clonotypes relied on the approximately 60 TRBV and fewer than 15 TRBJ segments identified across samples. COPE and FqMerger were used to merge the filtered high-quality paired reads into contigs. Contigs were aligned with BLAST to IMGT TRBV, TRBD and TRBJ reference genes, and CDR3 was defined per IMGT. Clonotypes above 0.1% frequency were classified as highly expanded clones. Shannon entropy served as the measure of repertoire diversity, while the Gini coefficient captured V-J evenness. Public clonotypes were defined as clonotypes shared by more than one individual. TCRdb reprocessed the public reads (quality trimming at Q25 with fastp, clone calling with MiXCR) and kept in-frame beta chains. Identical CDR3 proteins give one entry, which carries the most common genes and DNA. TCRdb's processing, not the authors' own work, is the source of the V and J calls. Here the sample has a few hundred thousand distinct CDR3 sequences; more than 20% occur a single time. The top ten clonotypes cover less than 30% of the sample.

This sample's time point label indicates: persistent/refractory GD, antithyroid drugs over 5 years with positive TRAb. For both TCR sequencing and RNA sequencing, RNA was extracted from PBMCs using TRIzol. The diagnosis of Graves' disease was made according to American Thyroid Association guidelines. Patients were recruited from an endocrinology department in Xi'an, China. Each patient gave 7.5 to 10 milliliters of peripheral blood, collected in an EDTA anticoagulant tube. Ficoll Paque Plus density gradient separation was used to isolate PBMCs, and no further T cell sorting was done. An Agilent 2100 Bioanalyzer and agarose gel were used to assess RNA quality, and a NanoDrop 2000 was used to measure RNA concentration. This sample was taken from a study of regulatory T cells in long-lasting Graves disease (dated by TCRdb to the early 2020s). With regard to the full study: To count as having persistent Graves' disease, a patient had to have received antithyroid drug treatment for over 5 years with TSH receptor autoantibodies remaining persistently positive. Persistent Graves' disease patients were compared with newly diagnosed Graves' disease patients by peripheral blood TCR sequencing and RNA sequencing. The study took place in China and was registered as a clinical trial. TCR sequencing covered 13 persistent and around 20 newly diagnosed Graves' disease patients, around 33 samples in total. Antithyroid drugs had been taken for about 10.3 years on average by persistent Graves' disease patients in the clinical cohort.

Study-level results and caveats: A larger number of public clonotypes was shared among persistent patients (around 2,500) than among newly diagnosed patients (roughly 930). Lower TCR Shannon entropy and fewer highly expanded clones were observed in persistent Graves' disease patients than in newly diagnosed patients, which suggested clonal expansion. Persistent disease showed preferential use of TRBV28, TRBJ1-2 and TRBJ2-5, whereas newly diagnosed disease favored TRBV20-1 and TRBJ2-1. The small sample size was acknowledged by the authors as a limitation that may reduce accuracy. Only the TCR beta chain was sequenced and analyzed. Peripheral blood alone was examined, since thyroid tissue, which constituted the primary lesion, could not be accessed.

The source material was peripheral blood mononuclear cells (PBMCs), sampled when the disease was refractory, from a patient treated with antithyroid drugs. The V and J genes are TRBV7-9 and TRBJ2-7; 8 middle bases align to TRBD1. This TCR was recovered from a woman in her thirties or forties with Graves disease. Donor details come from another sample of the same person, matched by shared clones. Here the CDR3 is given as CASSTGTGWYEQYF. The nucleotide sequence reads TGTGCCAGCAGCACCGGGACAGGTTGGTACGAGCAGTACTTC. With the portions outside the CDR3 filled from the reference TRBV7-9 and TRBJ2-7 genes, the complete variable region becomes DTGVSQNPRHKITKRGQNVTFRCDPISEHNRLYWYRQTLGQGPEFLTYFQNEAQLEKSRLLSDRFSAERPKGSFSTLEIQRTEQGDSAMYLCASSTGTGWYEQYFGPGTRLTVT.